This T cell receptor (beta chain) was recorded in a study of shared clonotypes between healthy human individuals. Clones were sequenced by immunoSEQ multiplex PCR, and TCRdb holds only the in-frame ones, with some missing. The sample yields around 1,100,000 clones, 60% to 80% seen once. The CDR3 is made up of 15 amino acids. V was clipped by 4 bases and J by 7 bases; unmatched bases: 11. Germline V lookup: CDR1 ENHRY, CDR2 SYGVKD. This clone occurred once. The receptor was isolated from a man younger than 35 in good health. Some clones in this sample may be carry-over from other donors' samples. The rearrangement links TRBV10-3 to TRBJ2-5, with 8 bases identical to TRBD1. What was sequenced was memory CD4+ T cells from PBMCs. Subset described: CD45RA-negative fraction. The CDR3 DNA follows: TGTGCCATCAGTGGGAATGGGCAGGGGGCAACGACCCAGTACTTC. It translates to CAISGNGQGATTQYF.